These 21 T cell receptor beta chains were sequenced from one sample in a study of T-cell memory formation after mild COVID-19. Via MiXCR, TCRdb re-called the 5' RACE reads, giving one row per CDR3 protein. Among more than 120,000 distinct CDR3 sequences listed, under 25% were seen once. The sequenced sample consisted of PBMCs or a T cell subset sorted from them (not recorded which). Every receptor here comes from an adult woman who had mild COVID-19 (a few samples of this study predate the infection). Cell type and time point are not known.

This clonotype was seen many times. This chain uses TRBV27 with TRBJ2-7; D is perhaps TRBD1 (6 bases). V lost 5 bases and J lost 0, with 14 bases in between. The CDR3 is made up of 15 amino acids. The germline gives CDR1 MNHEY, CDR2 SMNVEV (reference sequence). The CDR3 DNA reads TGTGCCAGCAGTAGGACAGCTCAAAGCTCCTACGAGCAGTACTTC. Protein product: CASSRTAQSSYEQYF.

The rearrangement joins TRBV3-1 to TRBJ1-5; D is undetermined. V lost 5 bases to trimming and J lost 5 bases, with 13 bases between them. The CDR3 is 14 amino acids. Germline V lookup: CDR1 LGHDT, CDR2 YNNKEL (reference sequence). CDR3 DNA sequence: TGTGCCAGCAGCGATGTAACCAGAGATCAGCCCCAGCATTTT. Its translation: CASSDVTRDQPQHF.

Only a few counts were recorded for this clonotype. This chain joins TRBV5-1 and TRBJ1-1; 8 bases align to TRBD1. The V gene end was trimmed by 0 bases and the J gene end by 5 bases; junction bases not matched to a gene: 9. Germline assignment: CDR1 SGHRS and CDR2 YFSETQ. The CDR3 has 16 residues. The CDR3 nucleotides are TGCGCCAGCAGCTTGGCCCTATTGACAGGGGATACTGAAGCTTTCTTT. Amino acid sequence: CASSLALLTGDTEAFF.

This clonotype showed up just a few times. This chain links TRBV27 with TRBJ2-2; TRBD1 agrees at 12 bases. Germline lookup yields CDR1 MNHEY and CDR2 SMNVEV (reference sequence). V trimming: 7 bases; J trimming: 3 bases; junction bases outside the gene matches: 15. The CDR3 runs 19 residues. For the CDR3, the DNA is TGTGCCAGCACTCTATCCGGGACAGGGGGCGATTTGGACACCGGGGAGCTGTTTTTT. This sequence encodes CASTLSGTGGDLDTGELFF.

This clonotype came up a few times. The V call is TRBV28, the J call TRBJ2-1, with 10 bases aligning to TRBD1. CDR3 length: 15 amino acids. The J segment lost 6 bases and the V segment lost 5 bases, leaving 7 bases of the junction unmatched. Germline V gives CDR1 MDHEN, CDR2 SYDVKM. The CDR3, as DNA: TGTGCCAGCAGTCATAGCGGGACAGGGGTCAATGAGCAGTTCTTC. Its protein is CASSHSGTGVNEQFF.

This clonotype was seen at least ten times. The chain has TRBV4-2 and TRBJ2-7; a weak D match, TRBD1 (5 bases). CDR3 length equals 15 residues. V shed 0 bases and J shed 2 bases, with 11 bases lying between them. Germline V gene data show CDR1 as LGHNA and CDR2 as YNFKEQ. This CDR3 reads CASSQDIQGAYEQYF. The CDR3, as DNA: TGTGCCAGCAGCCAAGATATTCAGGGTGCCTACGAGCAGTACTTC.

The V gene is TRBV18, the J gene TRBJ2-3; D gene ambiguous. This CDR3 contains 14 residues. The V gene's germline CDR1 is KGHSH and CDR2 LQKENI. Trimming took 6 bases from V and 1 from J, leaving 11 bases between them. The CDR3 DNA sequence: TGTGCCAGCTCTCAGCAGTGGGGCACAGATACGCAGTATTTT. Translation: CASSQQWGTDTQYF.

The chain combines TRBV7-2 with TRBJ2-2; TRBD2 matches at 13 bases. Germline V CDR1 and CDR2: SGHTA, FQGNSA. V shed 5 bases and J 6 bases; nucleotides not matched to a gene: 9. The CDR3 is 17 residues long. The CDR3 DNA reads TGTGCCAGCAGCCCCGGACTAGCGGGAGTTTGGTCCGGGGAGCTGTTTTTT. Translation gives CASSPGLAGVWSGELFF.

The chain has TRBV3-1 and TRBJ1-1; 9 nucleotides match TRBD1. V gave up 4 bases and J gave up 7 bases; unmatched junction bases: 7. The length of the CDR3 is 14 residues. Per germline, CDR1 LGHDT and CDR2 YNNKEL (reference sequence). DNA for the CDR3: TGTGCCAGCAGCCCTCTGGACAGGGGCTTTGAAGCTTTCTTT. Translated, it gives CASSPLDRGFEAFF.

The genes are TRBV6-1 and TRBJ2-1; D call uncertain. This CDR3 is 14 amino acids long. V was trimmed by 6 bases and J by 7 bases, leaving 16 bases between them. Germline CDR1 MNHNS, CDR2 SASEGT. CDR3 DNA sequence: TGTGCCAGCAGGACCGTCGGGCCCCGAAATGAGCAGTTCTTC. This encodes CASRTVGPRNEQFF.

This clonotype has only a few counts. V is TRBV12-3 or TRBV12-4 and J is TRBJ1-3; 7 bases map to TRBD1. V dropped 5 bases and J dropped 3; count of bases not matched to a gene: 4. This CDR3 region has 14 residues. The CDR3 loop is CASSRQGGGNTIYF. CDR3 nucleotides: TGTGCCAGCAGTCGACAGGGAGGTGGAAACACCATATATTTT.

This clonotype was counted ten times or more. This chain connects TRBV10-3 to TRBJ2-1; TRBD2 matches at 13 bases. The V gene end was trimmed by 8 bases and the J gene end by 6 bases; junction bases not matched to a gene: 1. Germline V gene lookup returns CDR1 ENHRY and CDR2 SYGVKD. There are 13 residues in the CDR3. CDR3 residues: CAIGLAGANEQFF. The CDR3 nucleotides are TGTGCCATCGGACTAGCGGGAGCCAATGAGCAGTTCTTC.

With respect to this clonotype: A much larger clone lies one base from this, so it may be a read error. The CDR3 DNA is TGTGCCAGCAGCTTATACGGGGAGCTGTTTTTT. Its protein product is CASSLYGELFF. V and J are TRBV12-3 or TRBV12-4 and TRBJ2-2, with unresolved D. The CDR3 spans 11 residues. The V end lost 6 bases, the J end lost 7 bases, and 6 bases lay between the germline ends.

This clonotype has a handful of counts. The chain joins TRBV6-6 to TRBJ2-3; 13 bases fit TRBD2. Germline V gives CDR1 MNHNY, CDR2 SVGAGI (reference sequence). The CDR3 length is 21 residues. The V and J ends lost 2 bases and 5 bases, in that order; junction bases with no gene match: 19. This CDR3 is CASSYVSRRGTSGKVGDTQYF. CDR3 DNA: TGTGCCAGCAGTTACGTTTCTCGACGGGGGACTAGCGGGAAGGTGGGAGATACGCAGTATTTT.

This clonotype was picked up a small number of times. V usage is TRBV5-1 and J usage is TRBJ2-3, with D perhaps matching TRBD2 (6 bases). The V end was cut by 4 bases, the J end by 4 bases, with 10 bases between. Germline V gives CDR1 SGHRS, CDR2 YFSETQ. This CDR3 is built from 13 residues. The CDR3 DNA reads TGCGCCAGCAGCCGGACTATCCCAGATACGCAGTATTTT. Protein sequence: CASSRTIPDTQYF.

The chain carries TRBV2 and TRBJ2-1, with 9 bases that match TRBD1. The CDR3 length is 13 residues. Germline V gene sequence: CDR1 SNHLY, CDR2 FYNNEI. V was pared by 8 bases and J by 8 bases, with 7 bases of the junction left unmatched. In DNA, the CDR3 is TGTGCCAGCGAGGGACAGGGAGTCGATGAGCAGTTCTTC. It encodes CASEGQGVDEQFF.

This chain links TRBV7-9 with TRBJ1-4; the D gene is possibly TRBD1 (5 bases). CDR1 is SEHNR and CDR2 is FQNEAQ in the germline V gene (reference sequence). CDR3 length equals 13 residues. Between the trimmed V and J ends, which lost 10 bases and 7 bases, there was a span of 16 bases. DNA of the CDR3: TGTGCCACCACGGGACTGGATAGTGAAAAACTGTTTTTT. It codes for CATTGLDSEKLFF.

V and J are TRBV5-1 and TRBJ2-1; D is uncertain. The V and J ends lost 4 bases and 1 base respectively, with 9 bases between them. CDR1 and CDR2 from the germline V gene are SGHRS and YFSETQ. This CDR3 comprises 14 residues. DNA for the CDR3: TGCGCCAGCAGCCCACAAATTTCCTACAATGAGCAGTTCTTC. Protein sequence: CASSPQISYNEQFF.

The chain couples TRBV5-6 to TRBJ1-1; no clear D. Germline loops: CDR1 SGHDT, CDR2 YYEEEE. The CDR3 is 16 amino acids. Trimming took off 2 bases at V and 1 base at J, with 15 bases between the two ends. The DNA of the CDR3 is TGTGCCAGCAGCTTTCTTTTCGGCTCTGGGAACACTGAAGCTTTCTTT. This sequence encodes CASSFLFGSGNTEAFF.

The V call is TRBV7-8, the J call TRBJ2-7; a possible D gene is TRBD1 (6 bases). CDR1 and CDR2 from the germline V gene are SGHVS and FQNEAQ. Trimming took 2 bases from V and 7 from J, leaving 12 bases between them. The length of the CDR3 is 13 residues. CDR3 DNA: TGTGCCAGCAGCTTACGGACAGTTGGGGAGCAGTACTTC. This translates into CASSLRTVGEQYF.

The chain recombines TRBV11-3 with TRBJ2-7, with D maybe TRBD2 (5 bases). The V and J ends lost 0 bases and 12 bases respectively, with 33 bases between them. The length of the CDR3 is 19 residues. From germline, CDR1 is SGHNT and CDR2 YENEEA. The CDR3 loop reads CASSLDRGRAGPSFVSLYF. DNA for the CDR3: TGTGCCAGCAGCTTAGATCGAGGGCGGGCGGGCCCCTCCTTCGTCTCTCTGTACTTC.